This TCR beta chain emerged from a study of control samples from healthy donors and cancer patients (dated by TCRdb to between 2020 and 2021). V and J are truncated by 0 bases and 4 bases respectively, leaving an intervening sequence of 7 bases. CDR1 and CDR2 (SGHDN, FVKESK) derive from the germline V gene. CDR3 length: 15 amino acids, cysteine to phenylalanine. Left in the record is the CDR3 DNA by itself, 45 bases read in frame from the first base. On this clone itself: Its antigen is not yet known. No quality values exist for individual bases; no much larger clone is one base distant.

Library method: the immunoSEQ multiplex PCR assay. The source is immuneACCESS, and TCRdb retained only in-frame sequences with V and J called. Part of the clones is not carried over; for the studies checked, unresolved V genes explain less than half of this, and the remainder is unexplained. For this sample the table gives 100,000 to 150,000 clones, of which more than 85% were detected only once. 6% to 8.5% of the sample goes to the ten largest clones. This receptor was taken from a woman in her late teens or twenties in good health. Sequenced input: blood. The chain uses TRBV14 and TRBJ1-6, with no reliable assignment of the D segment. The nucleotide sequence is TGTGCCAGCAGCCAAGAACGGCCGTATAATTCACCCCTCCACTTT. Its protein reads: CASSQERPYNSPLHF. Supplemented by the reference TRBV14 and TRBJ1-6 proteins around the CDR3, the complete variable domain is EAGVTQFPSHSVIEKGQTVTLRCDPISGHDNLYWYRRVMGKEIKFLLHFVKESKQDESGMPNNRFLAERTGGTYSTLKVQPAELEDSGVYFCASSQERPYNSPLHFGNGTRLTVT.